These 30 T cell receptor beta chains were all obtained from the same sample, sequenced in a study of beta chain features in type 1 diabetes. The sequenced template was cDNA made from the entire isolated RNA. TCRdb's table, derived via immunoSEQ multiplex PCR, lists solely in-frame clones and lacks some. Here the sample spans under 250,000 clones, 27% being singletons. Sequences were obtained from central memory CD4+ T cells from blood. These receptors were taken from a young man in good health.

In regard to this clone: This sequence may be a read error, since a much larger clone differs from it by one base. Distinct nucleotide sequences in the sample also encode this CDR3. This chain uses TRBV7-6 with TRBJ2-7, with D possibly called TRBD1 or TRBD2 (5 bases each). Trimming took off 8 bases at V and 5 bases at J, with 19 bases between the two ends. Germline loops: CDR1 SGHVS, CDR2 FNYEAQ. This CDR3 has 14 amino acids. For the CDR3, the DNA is TGTGCCAGCGGTCCGGGGCAATCGGGCCACGAGCAGTACTTC. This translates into CASGPGQSGHEQYF.

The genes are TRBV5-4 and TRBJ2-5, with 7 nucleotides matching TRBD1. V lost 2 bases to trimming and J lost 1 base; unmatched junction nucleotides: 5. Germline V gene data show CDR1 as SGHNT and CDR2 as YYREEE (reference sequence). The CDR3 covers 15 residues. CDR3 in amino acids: CASSLKGAIQETQYF. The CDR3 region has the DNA TGTGCCAGCAGCTTAAAGGGGGCCATCCAAGAGACCCAGTACTTC.

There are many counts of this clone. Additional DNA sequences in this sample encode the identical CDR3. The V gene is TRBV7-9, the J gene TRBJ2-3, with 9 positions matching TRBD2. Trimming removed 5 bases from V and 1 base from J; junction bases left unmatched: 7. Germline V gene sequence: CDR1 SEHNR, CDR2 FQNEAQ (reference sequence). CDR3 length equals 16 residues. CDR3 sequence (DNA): TGTGCCAGCAGCAGATTAGCGGGAGTGGGCACAGATACGCAGTATTTT. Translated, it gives CASSRLAGVGTDTQYF. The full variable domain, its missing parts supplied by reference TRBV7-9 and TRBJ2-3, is DTGVSQNPRHKITKRGQNVTFRCDPISEHNRLYWYRQTLGQGPEFLTYFQNEAQLEKSRLLSDRFSAERPKGSFSTLEIQRTEQGDSAMYLCASSRLAGVGTDTQYFGPGTRLTVL.

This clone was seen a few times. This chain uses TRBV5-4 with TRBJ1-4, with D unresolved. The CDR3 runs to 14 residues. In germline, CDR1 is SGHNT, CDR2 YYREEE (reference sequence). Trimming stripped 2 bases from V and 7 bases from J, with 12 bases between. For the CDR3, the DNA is TGTGCCAGCAGCTTAACCGAAGAAGGTGAAAAACTGTTTTTT. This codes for CASSLTEEGEKLFF.

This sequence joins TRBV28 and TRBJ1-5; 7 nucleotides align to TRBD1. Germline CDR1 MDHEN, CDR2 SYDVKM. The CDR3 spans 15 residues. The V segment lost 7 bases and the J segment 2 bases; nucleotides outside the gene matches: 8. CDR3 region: CASTTTGAGNQPQHF. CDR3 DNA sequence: TGTGCCAGCACTACAACAGGGGCTGGCAATCAGCCCCAGCATTTT.

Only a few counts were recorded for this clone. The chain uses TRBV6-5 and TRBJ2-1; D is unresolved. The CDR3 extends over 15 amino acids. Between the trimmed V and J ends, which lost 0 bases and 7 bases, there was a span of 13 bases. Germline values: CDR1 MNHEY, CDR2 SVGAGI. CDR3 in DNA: TGTGCCAGCAGTTACTCCCAATACCCGAAGAATGAGCAGTTCTTC. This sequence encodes CASSYSQYPKNEQFF.

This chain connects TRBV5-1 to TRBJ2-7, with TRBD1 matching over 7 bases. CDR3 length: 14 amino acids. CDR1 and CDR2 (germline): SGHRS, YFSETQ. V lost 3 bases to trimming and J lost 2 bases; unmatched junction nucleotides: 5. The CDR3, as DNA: TGCGCCAGCAGCTGGGGACAGCCGACCTACGAGCAGTACTTC. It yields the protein CASSWGQPTYEQYF. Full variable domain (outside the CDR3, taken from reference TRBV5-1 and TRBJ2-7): KAGVTQTPRYLIKTRGQQVTLSCSPISGHRSVSWYQQTPGQGLQFLFEYFSETQRNKGNFPGRFSGRQFSNSRSEMNVSTLELGDSALYLCASSWGQPTYEQYFGPGTRLTVT.

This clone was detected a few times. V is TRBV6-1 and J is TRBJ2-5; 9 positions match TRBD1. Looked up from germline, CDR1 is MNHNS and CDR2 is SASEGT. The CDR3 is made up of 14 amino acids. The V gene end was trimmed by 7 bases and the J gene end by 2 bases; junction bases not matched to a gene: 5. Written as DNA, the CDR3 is TGTGCCAGCACGGGACAGGGCCCTCAAGAGACCCAGTACTTC. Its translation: CASTGQGPQETQYF.

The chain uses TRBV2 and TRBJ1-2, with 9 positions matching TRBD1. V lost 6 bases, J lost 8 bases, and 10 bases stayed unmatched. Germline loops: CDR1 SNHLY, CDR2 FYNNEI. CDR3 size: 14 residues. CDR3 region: CASRAQQGAGGYTF. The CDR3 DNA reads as TGTGCCAGCAGAGCCCAACAGGGGGCAGGAGGCTACACCTTC. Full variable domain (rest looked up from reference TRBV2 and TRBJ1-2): EPEVTQTPSHQVTQMGQEVILRCVPISNHLYFYWYRQILGQKVEFLVSFYNNEISEKSEIFDDQFSVERPDGSNFTLKIRSTKLEDSAMYFCASRAQQGAGGYTFGSGTRLTVV.

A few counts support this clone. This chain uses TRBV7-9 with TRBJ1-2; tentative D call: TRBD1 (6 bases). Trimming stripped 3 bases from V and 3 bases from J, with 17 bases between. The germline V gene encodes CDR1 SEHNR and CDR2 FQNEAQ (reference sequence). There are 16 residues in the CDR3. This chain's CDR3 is CASSFSTPTGHYGYTF. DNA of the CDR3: TGTGCCAGCAGCTTCTCGACCCCCACAGGGCACTATGGCTACACCTTC.

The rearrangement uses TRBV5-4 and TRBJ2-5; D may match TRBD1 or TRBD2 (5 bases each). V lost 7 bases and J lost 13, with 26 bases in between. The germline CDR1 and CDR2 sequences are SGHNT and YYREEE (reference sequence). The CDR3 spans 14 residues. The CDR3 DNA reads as TGTGCCAGCGGCCGCCTGGGGACCCAGGGAAGTCGGTACTTC. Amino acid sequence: CASGRLGTQGSRYF.

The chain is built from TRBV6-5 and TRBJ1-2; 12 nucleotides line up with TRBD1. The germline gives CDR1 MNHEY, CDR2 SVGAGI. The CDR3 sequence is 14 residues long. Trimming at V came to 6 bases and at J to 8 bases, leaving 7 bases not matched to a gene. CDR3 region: CASRKGQGAGGYTF. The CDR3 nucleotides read TGTGCCAGCAGAAAGGGACAGGGGGCCGGAGGCTACACCTTC.

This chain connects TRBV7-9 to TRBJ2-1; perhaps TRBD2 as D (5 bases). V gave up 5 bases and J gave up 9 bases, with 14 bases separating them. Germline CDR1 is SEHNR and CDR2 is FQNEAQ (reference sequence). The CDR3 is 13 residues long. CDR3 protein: CASSLTSVGEQFF. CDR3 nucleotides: TGTGCCAGCAGCCTAACTAGTGTCGGTGAGCAGTTCTTC.

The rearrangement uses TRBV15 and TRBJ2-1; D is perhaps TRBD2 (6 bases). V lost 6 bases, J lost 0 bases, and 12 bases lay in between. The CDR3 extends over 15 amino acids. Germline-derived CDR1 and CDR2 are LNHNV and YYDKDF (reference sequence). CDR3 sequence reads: CATRLRGISYNEQFF. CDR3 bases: TGTGCCACCAGGCTACGGGGGATCTCCTACAATGAGCAGTTCTTC.

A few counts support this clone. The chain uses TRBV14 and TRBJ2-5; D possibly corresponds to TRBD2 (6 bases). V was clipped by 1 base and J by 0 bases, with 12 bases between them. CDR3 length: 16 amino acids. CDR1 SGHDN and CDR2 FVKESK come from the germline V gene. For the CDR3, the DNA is TGTGCCAGCAGCCAAGTAACGACTAGGTACCAAGAGACCCAGTACTTC. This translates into CASSQVTTRYQETQYF.

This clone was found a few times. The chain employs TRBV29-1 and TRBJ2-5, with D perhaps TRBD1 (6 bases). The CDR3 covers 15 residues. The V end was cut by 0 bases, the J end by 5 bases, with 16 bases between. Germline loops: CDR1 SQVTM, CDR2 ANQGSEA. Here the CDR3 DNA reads TGCAGCGTTGAAGATCGAAAAGGGGGTGCGGAGACCCAGTACTTC. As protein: CSVEDRKGGAETQYF.

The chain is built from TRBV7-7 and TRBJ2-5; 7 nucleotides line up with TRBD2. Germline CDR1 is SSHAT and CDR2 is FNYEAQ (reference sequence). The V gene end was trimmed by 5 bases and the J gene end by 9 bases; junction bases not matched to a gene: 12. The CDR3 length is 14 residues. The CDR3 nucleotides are TGTGCCAGCAGCCCGGGGCGAGGGAGCGGGGCCCAGTACTTC. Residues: CASSPGRGSGAQYF.

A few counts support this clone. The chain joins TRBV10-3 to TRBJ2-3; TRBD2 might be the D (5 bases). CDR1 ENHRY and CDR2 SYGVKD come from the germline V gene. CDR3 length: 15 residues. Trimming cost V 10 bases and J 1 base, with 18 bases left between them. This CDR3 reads CASRGLSVGTDTQYF. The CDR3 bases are TGTGCCAGCCGCGGGTTATCGGTGGGCACAGATACGCAGTATTTT.

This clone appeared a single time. The CDR3 spells CASSSRSGNEQFF. The CDR3, as DNA: TGTGCCAGCAGTTCCCGCTCTGGTAATGAGCAGTTCTTC. The rearrangement uses TRBV27 and TRBJ2-1; D gene unclear. Trimming shortened V by 4 bases and J by 7 bases, and 11 bases separated the two germline ends. CDR3 length: 13 residues. Per the germline V gene, CDR1 is MNHEY and CDR2 is SMNVEV (reference sequence).

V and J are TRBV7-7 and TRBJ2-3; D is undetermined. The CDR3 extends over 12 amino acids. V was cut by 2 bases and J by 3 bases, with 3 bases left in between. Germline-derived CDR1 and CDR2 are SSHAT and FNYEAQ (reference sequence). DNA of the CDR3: TGTGCCAGCAGCTTATTAACAGATACGCAGTATTTT. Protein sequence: CASSLLTDTQYF.

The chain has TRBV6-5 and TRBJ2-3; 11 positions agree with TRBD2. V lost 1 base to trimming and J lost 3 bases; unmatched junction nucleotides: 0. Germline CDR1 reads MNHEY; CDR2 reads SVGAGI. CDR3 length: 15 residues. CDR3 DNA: TGTGCCAGCAGTTACTTAGCGGGAGGGACAGATACGCAGTATTTT. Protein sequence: CASSYLAGGTDTQYF.

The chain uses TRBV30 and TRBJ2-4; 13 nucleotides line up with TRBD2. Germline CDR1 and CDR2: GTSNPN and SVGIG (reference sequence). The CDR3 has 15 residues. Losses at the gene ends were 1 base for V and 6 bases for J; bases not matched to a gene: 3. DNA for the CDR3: TGTGCCTGGAGTGCGGGACTAGCGGGAAGAAACATTCAGTACTTC. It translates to CAWSAGLAGRNIQYF.

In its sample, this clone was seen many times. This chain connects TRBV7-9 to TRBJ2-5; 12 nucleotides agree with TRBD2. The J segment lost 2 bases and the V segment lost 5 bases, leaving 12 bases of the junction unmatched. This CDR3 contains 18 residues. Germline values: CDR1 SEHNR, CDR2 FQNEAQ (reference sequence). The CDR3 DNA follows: TGTGCCAGCAGCCCAAAGGTGCGACTAGCGGGGGTACAAGAGACCCAGTACTTC. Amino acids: CASSPKVRLAGVQETQYF.

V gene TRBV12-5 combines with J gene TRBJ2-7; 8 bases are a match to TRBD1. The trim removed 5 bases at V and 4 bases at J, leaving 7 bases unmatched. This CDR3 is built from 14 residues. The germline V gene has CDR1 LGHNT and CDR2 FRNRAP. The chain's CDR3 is CASGIDRGGYEQYF. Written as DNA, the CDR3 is TGTGCTAGTGGTATCGACAGGGGCGGGTACGAGCAGTACTTC.

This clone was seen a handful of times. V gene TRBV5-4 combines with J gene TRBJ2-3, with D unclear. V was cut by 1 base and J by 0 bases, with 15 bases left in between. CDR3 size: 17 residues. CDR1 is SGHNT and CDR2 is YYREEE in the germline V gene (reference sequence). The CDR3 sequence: CASSLKVGGTSTDTQYF. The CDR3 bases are TGTGCCAGCAGCTTGAAAGTAGGCGGTACTAGCACAGATACGCAGTATTTT.

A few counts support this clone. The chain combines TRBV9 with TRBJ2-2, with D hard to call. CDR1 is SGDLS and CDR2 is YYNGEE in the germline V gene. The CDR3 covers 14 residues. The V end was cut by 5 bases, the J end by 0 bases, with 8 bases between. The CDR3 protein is CASREATNTGELFF. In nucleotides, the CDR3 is TGTGCCAGCAGGGAAGCCACGAACACCGGGGAGCTGTTTTTT.

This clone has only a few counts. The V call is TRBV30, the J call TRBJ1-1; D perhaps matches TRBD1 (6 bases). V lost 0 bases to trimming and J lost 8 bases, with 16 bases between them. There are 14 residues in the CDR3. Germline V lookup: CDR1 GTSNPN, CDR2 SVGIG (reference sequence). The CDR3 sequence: CAWSVRPGALEAFF. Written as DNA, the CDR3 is TGTGCCTGGAGTGTACGGCCAGGGGCACTCGAAGCTTTCTTT.

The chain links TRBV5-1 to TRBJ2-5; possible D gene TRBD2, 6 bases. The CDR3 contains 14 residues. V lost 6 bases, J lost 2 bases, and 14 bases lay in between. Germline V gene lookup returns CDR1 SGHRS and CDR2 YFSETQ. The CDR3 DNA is TGCGCCAGCACCAATAACGGGGGACAAGAGACCCAGTACTTC. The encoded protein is CASTNNGGQETQYF.

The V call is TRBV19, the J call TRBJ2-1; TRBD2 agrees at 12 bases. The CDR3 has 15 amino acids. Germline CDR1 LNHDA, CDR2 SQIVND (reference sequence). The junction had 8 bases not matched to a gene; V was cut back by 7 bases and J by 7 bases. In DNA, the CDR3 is TGTGCCAGTAACTCAGCTGGACTAGCGGGAAATGAGCAGTTCTTC. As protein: CASNSAGLAGNEQFF. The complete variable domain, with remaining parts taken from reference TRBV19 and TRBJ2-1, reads DGGITQSPKYLFRKEGQNVTLSCEQNLNHDAMYWYRQDPGQGLRLIYYSQIVNDFQKGDIAEGYSVSREKKESFPLTVTSAQKNPTAFYLCASNSAGLAGNEQFFGPGTRLTVL.

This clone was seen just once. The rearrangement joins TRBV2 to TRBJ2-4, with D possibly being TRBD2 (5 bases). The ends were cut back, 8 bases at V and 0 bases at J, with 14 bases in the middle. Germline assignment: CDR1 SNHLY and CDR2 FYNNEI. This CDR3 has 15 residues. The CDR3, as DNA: TGTGCCAGCCGGCTGATGGACTTAGCCAAAAACATTCAGTACTTC. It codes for CASRLMDLAKNIQYF.